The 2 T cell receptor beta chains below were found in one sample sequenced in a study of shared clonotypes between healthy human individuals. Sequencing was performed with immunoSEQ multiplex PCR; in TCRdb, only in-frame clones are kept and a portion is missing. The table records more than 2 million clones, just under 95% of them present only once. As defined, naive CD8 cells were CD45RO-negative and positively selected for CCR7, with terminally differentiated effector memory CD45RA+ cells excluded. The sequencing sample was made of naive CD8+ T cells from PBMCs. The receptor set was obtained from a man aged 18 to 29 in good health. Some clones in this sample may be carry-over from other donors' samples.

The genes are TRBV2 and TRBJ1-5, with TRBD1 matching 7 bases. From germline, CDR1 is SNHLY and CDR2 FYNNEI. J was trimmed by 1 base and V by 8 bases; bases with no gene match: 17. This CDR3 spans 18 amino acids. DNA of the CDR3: TGTGCCAGCCATATTGATAAAAACAGGGGATCAAGCAATCAGCCCCAGCATTTT. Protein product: CASHIDKNRGSSNQPQHF.

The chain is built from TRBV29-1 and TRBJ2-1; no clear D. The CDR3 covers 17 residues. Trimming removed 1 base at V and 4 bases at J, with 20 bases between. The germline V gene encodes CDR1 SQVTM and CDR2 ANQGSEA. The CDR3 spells CSVEVVLVKGSYNEQFF. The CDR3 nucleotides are TGCAGCGTTGAAGTGGTCCTAGTTAAGGGCTCGTACAATGAGCAGTTCTTC.